One T cell receptor beta chain is described in this entry. Its antigen is unidentified. The data were obtained in a study of OX40 agonist ivuxolimab in advanced cancers. Background on the study: Three partial responders included one hepatocellular carcinoma patient and two cutaneous melanoma patients.

Exclusion of a patient followed from autoimmune disease history or systemic immunosuppression. Findings of the study overall: Clones of CD4+ and CD8+ blood T cells grew by week 6 at doses of 0.1 to 3.0 mg/kg. Fewer expanded clones were found on average in CD4+ than in CD8+ T cells.

Libraries were prepared by immunoSEQ multiplex PCR; TCRdb keeps only in-frame clonotypes and omits some of them. Counted here are tens of thousands of clones, roughly 84% occurring once; the ten biggest clones make up approximately 4.4%. Germline CDR1 is SGHVS and CDR2 is FNYEAQ. The CDR3 is 12 residues long. The ends were cut back, 5 bases at V and 6 bases at J, with 11 bases in the middle. Source: CD4+ or CD8+ T cells sorted from blood, taken in a trial of the OX40 agonist ivuxolimab. This sequence joins TRBV7-6 and TRBJ2-7, with D possibly TRBD1 on 5 matching bases. This receptor was identified in an adult with an advanced solid tumor such as melanoma, head and neck, liver or kidney cancer. The CDR3 DNA reads as TGTGCCAGCAGCCTCCCCCAGGGCGAGCAGTACTTC. This sequence encodes CASSLPQGEQYF.